The TCR beta chain under discussion was sequenced for a study of shared clonotypes between healthy human individuals. Study-wide results and limits: Memory subsets generally showed lower estimated richness than naive subsets.

Assay used: immunoSEQ multiplex PCR; TCRdb lists only in-frame clones, some missing. The table shows over a million clones, with under 80% occurring only once. The CDR3 length is 15 residues. J gave up 4 bases and V 5 bases, and 6 bases lay outside the gene matches. Per germline, CDR1 SEHNR and CDR2 FQNEAQ (reference sequence). Comment on this clone: Its antigen remains unidentified.

The chain links TRBV7-9 to TRBJ1-1; 11 bases align to TRBD1. Sequencing was carried out using memory CD4+ T cells sorted from blood. Stated subset: CD45RA-negative fraction. The sequence came from a man aged 18-30 years in good health. CDR3 in DNA: TGTGCCAGCAGCACAACCGGGACAGGGGGCACTGAAGCTTTCTTT. Amino acid sequence: CASSTTGTGGTEAFF.